The 10 T cell receptor beta chains below come from one sample, sequenced in a study of T-cell memory formation after mild COVID-19. TCRdb reprocessed the 5' RACE reads via MiXCR and lists one record per CDR3 protein. The data hold 90,000 to 120,000 distinct CDR3 sequences, with roughly 14% observed a single time. The specimen was PBMCs or a T cell subset sorted from them (not recorded which). These receptors were obtained from a man in his late teens or twenties who had mild COVID-19 (a few samples of this study predate the infection). Cell type and time point are not known.

The V and J genes are TRBV7-9 and TRBJ2-7; perhaps TRBD2 as D (6 bases). Trimming shortened V by 5 bases and J by 3 bases, and 8 bases separated the two germline ends. CDR1 and CDR2 from the germline V gene are SEHNR and FQNEAQ (reference sequence). This CDR3 has 12 residues. The CDR3 DNA is TGTGCCAGCAGCGGAGGGGACTACGAGCAGTACTTC. Translation: CASSGGDYEQYF. Filled out from reference TRBV7-9 and TRBJ2-7, the complete variable domain reads DTGVSQNPRHKITKRGQNVTFRCDPISEHNRLYWYRQTLGQGPEFLTYFQNEAQLEKSRLLSDRFSAERPKGSFSTLEIQRTEQGDSAMYLCASSGGDYEQYFGPGTRLTVT.

This clonotype was counted ten times or more. This CDR3 reads CASSQVGPDTQYF. In DNA form, the CDR3 reads TGCGCCAGCAGCCAAGTCGGCCCAGATACGCAGTATTTT. The chain combines TRBV4-1 with TRBJ2-3; D unresolved. CDR1 is MGHRA and CDR2 is YSYEKL in the germline V gene. Trimming took 1 base from V and 4 from J, leaving 6 bases between them. The length of the CDR3 is 13 residues.

V is TRBV12-3 or TRBV12-4 and J is TRBJ2-7; perhaps TRBD1 as D (6 bases). V was clipped by 6 bases and J by 2 bases, with 11 bases between them. The CDR3 length is 13 residues. The CDR3, as DNA: TGTGCCAGCAGCCCAGGGGAAGCCTACGAGCAGTACTTC. It translates to CASSPGEAYEQYF.

This clonotype was detected only a few times. V usage is TRBV27 and J usage is TRBJ2-6; possibly TRBD1 or TRBD2 for D (5 bases each). In germline, CDR1 is MNHEY, CDR2 SMNVEV (reference sequence). V was trimmed by 7 bases and J by 0 bases, leaving 19 bases between them. The CDR3 is made up of 18 amino acids. For the CDR3, the DNA is TGTGCCAGCACCCAGTGGGGACGTCCGAGCTCTGGGGCCAACGTCCTGACTTTC. It encodes CASTQWGRPSSGANVLTF.

The sample holds a few counts of this clonotype. This chain links TRBV7-9 with TRBJ1-1; no clear D. The germline V gene encodes CDR1 SEHNR and CDR2 FQNEAQ (reference sequence). Trimming pared 0 bases from V and 2 bases from J, leaving 4 bases between. CDR3 length: 13 residues. Here the CDR3 reads CASSLAHNTEAFF. In DNA form, the CDR3 reads TGTGCCAGCAGCTTAGCCCACAACACTGAAGCTTTCTTT.

The chain links TRBV6-6 to TRBJ2-7; the D gene could be TRBD1 or TRBD2 (5 bases each). The CDR3 has 16 residues. The germline V gene has CDR1 MNHNY and CDR2 SVGAGI (reference sequence). Trimming stripped 6 bases from V and 3 bases from J, with 21 bases between. The CDR3 nucleotides read TGTGCCAGCAGACCCCGGGGCCCCTGGGGGAACTACGAGCAGTACGTC. Its protein product is CASRPRGPWGNYEQYV.

The chain links TRBV6-6 to TRBJ1-1; tentative D call: TRBD1 (5 bases). Trimming took off 8 bases at V and 0 bases at J, with 10 bases between the two ends. Germline CDR1 reads MNHNY; CDR2 reads SVGAGI (reference sequence). The CDR3 sequence is 13 residues long. The CDR3 DNA reads as TGTGCCAGCGATCAGGGCGTGAACACTGAAGCTTTCTTT. The encoded protein is CASDQGVNTEAFF.

At least ten counts were recorded for this clonotype. The V call is TRBV7-9, the J call TRBJ1-1; D may be TRBD1 (5 bases). Trimming shortened V by 5 bases and J by 8 bases, and 12 bases separated the two germline ends. The CDR3 spans 12 residues. Germline loops: CDR1 SEHNR, CDR2 FQNEAQ (reference sequence). The CDR3 spells CASSAIGVEAFF. Written as DNA, the CDR3 is TGTGCCAGCAGCGCGATAGGGGTCGAAGCTTTCTTT. Full variable domain (remainder filled in from reference TRBV7-9 and TRBJ1-1): DTGVSQNPRHKITKRGQNVTFRCDPISEHNRLYWYRQTLGQGPEFLTYFQNEAQLEKSRLLSDRFSAERPKGSFSTLEIQRTEQGDSAMYLCASSAIGVEAFFGQGTRLTVV.

The chain joins TRBV2 to TRBJ2-6; the D gene is possibly TRBD1 (6 bases). V was pared by 4 bases and J by 1 base, with 8 bases between. CDR3 size: 15 residues. Germline V lookup: CDR1 SNHLY, CDR2 FYNNEI. CDR3 DNA sequence: TGTGCCAGCAGTGGGACAGAGTCTGGGGCCAACGTCCTGACTTTC. Residues: CASSGTESGANVLTF.

This clonotype was counted at least ten times. This chain joins TRBV29-1 and TRBJ2-1; D may be TRBD2 (6 bases). This CDR3 is 13 amino acids long. V was shortened by 7 bases and J by 5 bases, with 15 bases between the two germline ends. Germline values: CDR1 SQVTM, CDR2 ANQGSEA. The CDR3 sequence is CSGLSGADNEQFF. The CDR3 DNA sequence: TGCAGCGGTCTTTCGGGAGCGGACAATGAGCAGTTCTTC.